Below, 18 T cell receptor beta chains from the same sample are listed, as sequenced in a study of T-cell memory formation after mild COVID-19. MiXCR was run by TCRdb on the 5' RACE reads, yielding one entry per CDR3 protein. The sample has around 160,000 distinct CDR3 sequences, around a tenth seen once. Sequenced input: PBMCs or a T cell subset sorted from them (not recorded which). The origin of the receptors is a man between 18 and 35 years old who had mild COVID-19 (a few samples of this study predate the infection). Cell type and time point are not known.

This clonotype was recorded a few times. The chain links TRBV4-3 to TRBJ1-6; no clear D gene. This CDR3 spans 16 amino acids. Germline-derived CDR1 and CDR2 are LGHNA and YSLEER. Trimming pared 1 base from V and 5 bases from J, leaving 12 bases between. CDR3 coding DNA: TGCGCCAGCAGCCAAGTTGTCGGGCAGGATAATTCACCCCTCCACTTT. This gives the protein CASSQVVGQDNSPLHF.

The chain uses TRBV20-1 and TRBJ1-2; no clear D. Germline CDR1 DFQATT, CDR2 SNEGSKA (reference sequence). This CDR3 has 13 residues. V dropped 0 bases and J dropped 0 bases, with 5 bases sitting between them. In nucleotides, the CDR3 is TGCAGTGCTAGAGATATGGCTAACTATGGCTACACCTTC. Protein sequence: CSARDMANYGYTF.

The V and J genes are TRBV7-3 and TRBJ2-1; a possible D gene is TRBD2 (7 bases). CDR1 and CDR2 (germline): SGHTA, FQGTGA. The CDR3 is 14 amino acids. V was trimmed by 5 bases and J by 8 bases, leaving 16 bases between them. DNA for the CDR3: TGTGCCAGCAGCCGCGGGGGCGGGGTCCATGAGCAGTTCTTC. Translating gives CASSRGGGVHEQFF.

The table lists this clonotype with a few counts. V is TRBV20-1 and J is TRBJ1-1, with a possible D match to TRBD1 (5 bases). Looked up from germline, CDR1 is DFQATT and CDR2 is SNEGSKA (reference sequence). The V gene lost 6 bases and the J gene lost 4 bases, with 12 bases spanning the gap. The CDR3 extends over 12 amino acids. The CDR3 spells CSAGAWSTEAFF. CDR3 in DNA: TGCAGTGCAGGGGCTTGGAGCACTGAAGCTTTCTTT.

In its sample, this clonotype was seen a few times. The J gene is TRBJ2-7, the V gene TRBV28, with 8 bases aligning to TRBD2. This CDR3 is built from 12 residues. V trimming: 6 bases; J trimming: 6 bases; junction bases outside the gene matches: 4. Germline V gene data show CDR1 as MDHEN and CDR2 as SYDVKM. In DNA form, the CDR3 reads TGTGCCAGCAGGACCGGGGGGGGCGAGCAGTACGTC. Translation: CASRTGGGEQYV.

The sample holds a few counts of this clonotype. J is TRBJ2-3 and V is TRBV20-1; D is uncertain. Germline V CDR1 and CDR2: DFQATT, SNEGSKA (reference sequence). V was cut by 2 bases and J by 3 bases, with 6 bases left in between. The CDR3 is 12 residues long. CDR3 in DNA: TGCAGTGCTAGAACCGGGACAGATACGCAGTATTTT. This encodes CSARTGTDTQYF.

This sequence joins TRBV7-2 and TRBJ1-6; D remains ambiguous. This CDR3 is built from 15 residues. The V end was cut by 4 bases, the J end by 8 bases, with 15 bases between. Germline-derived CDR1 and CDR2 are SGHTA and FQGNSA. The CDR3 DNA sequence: TGTGCCAGCAGCTACTTGACCGGTTCACATTCACCCCTCCACTTT. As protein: CASSYLTGSHSPLHF.

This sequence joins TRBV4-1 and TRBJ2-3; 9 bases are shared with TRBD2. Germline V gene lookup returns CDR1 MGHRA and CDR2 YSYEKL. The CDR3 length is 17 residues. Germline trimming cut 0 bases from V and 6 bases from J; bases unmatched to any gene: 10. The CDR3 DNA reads TGCGCCAGCAGCCAAGAGTCCCTAGCGGGGACCTGGGATACGCAGTATTTT. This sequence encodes CASSQESLAGTWDTQYF.

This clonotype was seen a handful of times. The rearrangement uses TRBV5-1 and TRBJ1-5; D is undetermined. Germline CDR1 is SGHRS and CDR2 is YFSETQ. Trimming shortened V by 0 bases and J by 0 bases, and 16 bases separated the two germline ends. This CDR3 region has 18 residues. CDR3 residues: CASSLGPSGDLSNQPQHF. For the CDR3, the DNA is TGCGCCAGCAGCTTGGGGCCATCAGGAGACCTTAGCAATCAGCCCCAGCATTTT.

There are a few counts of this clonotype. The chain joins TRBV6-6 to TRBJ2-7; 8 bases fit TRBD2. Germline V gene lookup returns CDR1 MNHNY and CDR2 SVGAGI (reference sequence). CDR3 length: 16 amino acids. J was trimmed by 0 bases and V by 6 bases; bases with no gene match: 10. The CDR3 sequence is CASSYGRAGNSYEQYV. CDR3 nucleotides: TGTGCCAGCAGCTACGGGAGGGCAGGAAACTCCTACGAGCAGTACGTC.

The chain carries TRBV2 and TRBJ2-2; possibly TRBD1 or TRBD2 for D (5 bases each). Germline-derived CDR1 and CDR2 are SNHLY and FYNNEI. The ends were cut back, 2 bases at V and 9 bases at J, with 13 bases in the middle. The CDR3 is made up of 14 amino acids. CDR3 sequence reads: CASSESVGDRELFF. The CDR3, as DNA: TGTGCCAGCAGTGAATCGGTGGGGGACCGGGAGCTGTTTTTT. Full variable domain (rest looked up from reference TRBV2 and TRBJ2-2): EPEVTQTPSHQVTQMGQEVILRCVPISNHLYFYWYRQILGQKVEFLVSFYNNEISEKSEIFDDQFSVERPDGSNFTLKIRSTKLEDSAMYFCASSESVGDRELFFGEGSRLTVL.

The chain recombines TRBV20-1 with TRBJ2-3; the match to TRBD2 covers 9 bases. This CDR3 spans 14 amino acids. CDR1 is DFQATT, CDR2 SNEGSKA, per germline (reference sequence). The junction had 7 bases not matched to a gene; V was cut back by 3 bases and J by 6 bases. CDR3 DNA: TGCAGTGCTAGGAATGCGGGGGGGGCGGATACGCAGTATTTT. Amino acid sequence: CSARNAGGADTQYF.

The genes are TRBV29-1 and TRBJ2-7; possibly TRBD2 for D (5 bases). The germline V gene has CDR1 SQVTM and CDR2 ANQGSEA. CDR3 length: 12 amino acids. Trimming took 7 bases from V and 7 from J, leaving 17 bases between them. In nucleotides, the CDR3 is TGCAGCGCGGGATCACAAACTTGGGAGCAGTACTTC. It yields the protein CSAGSQTWEQYF.

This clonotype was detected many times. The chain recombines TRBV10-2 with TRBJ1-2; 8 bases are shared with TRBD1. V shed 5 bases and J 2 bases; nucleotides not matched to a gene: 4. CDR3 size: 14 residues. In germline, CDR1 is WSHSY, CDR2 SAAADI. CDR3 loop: CASSQQGVNYGYTF. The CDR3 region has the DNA TGCGCCAGCAGTCAACAGGGGGTAAACTATGGCTACACCTTC.

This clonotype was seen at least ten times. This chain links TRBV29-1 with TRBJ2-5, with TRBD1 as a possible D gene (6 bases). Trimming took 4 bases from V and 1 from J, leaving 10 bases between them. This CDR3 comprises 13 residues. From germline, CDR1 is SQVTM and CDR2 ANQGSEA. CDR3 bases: TGCAGCGTTGTTAGGGGGAGCCAAGAGACCCAGTACTTC. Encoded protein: CSVVRGSQETQYF.

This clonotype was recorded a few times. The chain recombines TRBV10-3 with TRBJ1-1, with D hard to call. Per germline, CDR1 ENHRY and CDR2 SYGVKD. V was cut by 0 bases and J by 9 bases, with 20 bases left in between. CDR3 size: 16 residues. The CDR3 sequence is CAISESATQEILKAFF. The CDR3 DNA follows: TGTGCCATCAGTGAGTCCGCGACCCAGGAAATCCTTAAAGCTTTCTTT.

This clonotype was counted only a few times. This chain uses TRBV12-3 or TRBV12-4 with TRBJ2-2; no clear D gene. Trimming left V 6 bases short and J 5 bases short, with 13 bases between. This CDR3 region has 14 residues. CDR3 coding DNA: TGTGCCAGCAGCCCAAGGATTAAGACCGGGGAGCTGTTTTTT. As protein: CASSPRIKTGELFF.

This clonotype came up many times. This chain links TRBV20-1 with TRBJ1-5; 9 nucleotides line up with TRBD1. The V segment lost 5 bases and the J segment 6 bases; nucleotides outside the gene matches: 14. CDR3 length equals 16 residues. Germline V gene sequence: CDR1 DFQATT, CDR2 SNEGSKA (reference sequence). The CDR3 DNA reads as TGCAGTGCTCCTAGAAACACAGGGGGCTTCGCTCAGCCCCAGCATTTT. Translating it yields CSAPRNTGGFAQPQHF.